This T cell receptor (beta chain) was recovered during a study of shared clonotypes between healthy human individuals. The CDR3 totals 16 residues. V lost 4 bases and J 6 bases, leaving 22 bases between the germline ends. Germline CDR1 MGHDK, CDR2 SYGVNS. Data came from immunoSEQ multiplex PCR; TCRdb stores just in-frame clones and leaves some out. The sample lists about 2.3 million clones, around 90% occurring once. The TCR sequence derives from a man in his late teens or twenties in good health. Some clones in this sample may be carry-over from other donors' samples. Source material: naive CD4+ T cells from PBMCs. Subset described: CD45RA+ positively selected. The chain joins TRBV25-1 to TRBJ2-7; TRBD2 is a possible D gene (6 bases). The CDR3 spells CASSGGRGSPSIEQYF. In DNA, the CDR3 is TGTGCCAGCAGTGGAGGTCGGGGGAGTCCCTCTATCGAGCAGTACTTC.